This T cell receptor (beta chain) was retrieved from a study of blood T cell repertoires in COVID-19. This CDR3 contains 12 residues. Looked up from germline, CDR1 is SGHAT and CDR2 is FQNNGV. The junction had 4 bases not matched to a gene; V was cut back by 5 bases and J by 6 bases. This table comes from immunoSEQ multiplex PCR, and its TCRdb copy is limited to in-frame clones, with some not included. The data show over 55,000 clones, roughly 79% seen once. The chain links TRBV11-2 to TRBJ2-7; 7 nucleotides line up with TRBD2. Sequencing was carried out using peripheral blood. This TCR derives from a human donor in a cohort sampled during active COVID-19. Here the CDR3 reads CASSAGGSEQYF. In DNA form, the CDR3 reads TGTGCCAGCAGCGCCGGGGGGAGCGAGCAGTACTTC.